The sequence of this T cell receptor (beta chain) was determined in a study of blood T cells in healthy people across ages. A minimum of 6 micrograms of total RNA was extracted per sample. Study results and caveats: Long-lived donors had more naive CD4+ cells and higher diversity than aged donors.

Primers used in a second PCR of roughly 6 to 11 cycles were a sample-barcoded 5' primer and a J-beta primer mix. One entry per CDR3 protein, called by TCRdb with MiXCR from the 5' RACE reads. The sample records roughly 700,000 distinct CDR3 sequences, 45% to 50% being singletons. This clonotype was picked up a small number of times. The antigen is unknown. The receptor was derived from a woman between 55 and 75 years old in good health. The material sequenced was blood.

The DNA for the CDR3 is TGTGCCAGCACTTTAGCGGGGCGGTCGGAGACCCAGTACTTC. Translated: CASTLAGRSETQYF. The rearrangement joins TRBV7-2 to TRBJ2-5, with 8 bases lining up with TRBD2. CDR1 is SGHTA and CDR2 is FQGNSA in the germline V gene. The length of the CDR3 is 14 residues. J gave up 5 bases and V 7 bases, and 9 bases lay outside the gene matches. Complete variable domain (other parts from reference TRBV7-2 and TRBJ2-5): GAGVSQSPSNKVTEKGKDVELRCDPISGHTALYWYRQSLGQGLEFLIYFQGNSAPDKSGLPSDRFSAERTGGSVSTLTIQRTQQEDSAVYLCASTLAGRSETQYFGPGTRLLVL.